This T cell receptor (beta chain) was documented in a study of CXCR3-negative and CXCR3-positive naive CD8 T cells. To note about this clonotype: Antigen unknown.

The CDR3 sequence is 15 residues long. The germline V gene has CDR1 SGHDN and CDR2 FVKESK. The authors prepared UMI-labeled TRB cDNA libraries by 5' RACE. TCRdb reprocessed the 5' RACE reads and reports one entry per CDR3 protein, with no DNA. Here the sample table reports around 60,000 distinct CDR3 sequences. General study results and limits: Comparably high diversity was seen in both naive subsets, and much lower diversity in memory CD8+ cells. Memory cells showed distinct TRBV-TRBJ patterns, while the two naive subsets matched. CXCR3-positive naive cells carried more hydrophobic TRB CDR3s than CXCR3-negative naive cells did. TCR strength was inferred from TRB CDR3 properties, while surface CD5 was comparable between naive subsets.

Researchers reported sorting every CD8+ T cell subset in triplicate, around 300,000 cells per sort. The chain couples TRBV14 to TRBJ2-3. The sequenced material came from naive CXCR3+ CD8+ T cells from blood. Subset of the sample: CD45RO-CCR7+CD27+CD95- naive CD8+ T cells expressing CXCR3 (TNR3+). This TCR was recovered from a human donor in good health. Some clones in this sample may be carry-over from other donors' samples. The CDR3 sequence is CASSPWTESTDTQYF.